This TCR beta chain comes out of a study of molecular identifiers for immune sequencing clone quantification. With RNA at 10%, 30% or 50%, naive CD8 libraries came from approximately 22,000 to 940,000 sorted cells. V dropped 4 bases and J dropped 6; count of bases not matched to a gene: 14. CDR1 is MNHEY, CDR2 SMNVEV, per germline (reference sequence). This CDR3 contains 18 residues. Comments on this clonotype: A much larger clone lies a single base off, so this may be a read error.

TCRdb passed the PCR reads through MiXCR, listing each CDR3 protein once. In the table there are about 640,000 distinct CDR3 sequences, about 20% of which are singletons. This receptor was identified in a human donor in good health. Some libraries in this study had Jurkat cell RNA spiked in. V gene TRBV27 combines with J gene TRBJ1-5; 11 nucleotides line up with TRBD1. Material for sequencing was naive CD8+ T cells from blood, with Jurkat cell RNA spiked in. This sample's subset: FACS-sorted CD8+CD4-CCR7+CD45RA+ naive T cells. Here the CDR3 DNA reads TGTGCCAGCAGTTCCGCCACCTTCGGACAGGGGGCTAGTCAGCCCCAGCATTTT. It encodes CASSSATFGQGASQPQHF.